This T cell receptor beta chain was obtained from a study of CD8 T cells in Susac syndrome. Random hexamers served to reverse transcribe roughly 0.5 to 1 ug RNA. Amplification of TCR beta CDR3 across 54 Vbeta and 13 Jbeta was performed with immunoSEQ multiplex PCR. MiXCR, applied by TCRdb to the immunoSEQ multiplex PCR reads, yields one record per CDR3 protein. The data show some 300,000 distinct CDR3 sequences, roughly 85% seen once. This clonotype was found a few times. Germline-derived CDR1 and CDR2 are SGHDT and YYEEEE. This CDR3 region has 12 residues. J lost 6 bases, V lost 3 bases, and 2 bases had no gene match.

Source material: CD8+ T cells from PBMCs. The chain has TRBV5-6 and TRBJ2-7; TRBD2 matches 8 bases. This TCR was sampled from a human donor with multiple sclerosis. CDR3: CASSSGTSEQYF. CDR3 nucleotides: TGTGCCAGCAGCTCCGGGACTAGCGAGCAGTACTTC. The full variable domain, its missing parts supplied by reference TRBV5-6 and TRBJ2-7, is DAGVTQSPTHLIKTRGQQVTLRCSPKSGHDTVSWYQQALGQGPQFIFQYYEEEERQRGNFPDRFSGHQFPNYSSELNVNALLLGDSALYLCASSSGTSEQYFGPGTRLTVT.